This paragraph reports one TCR beta chain. Those enrolled, adults aged roughly 18 to 100 years, came from fewer than 25 US areas. A COVID-19 case had been met by exposed participants during the 2 weeks before study entry. The authors' processing: The authors estimated nucleated cell counts from reference gene primer amplification. Clones were sequenced by immunoSEQ multiplex PCR, and TCRdb holds only the in-frame ones, with some missing. V and J calls and clone size are as listed in that table; D and trimming were resolved from the DNA. The table lists some 190,000 clones, 84% of them singletons. The data were taken from a study of blood T cell repertoires in COVID-19. Between the trimmed V and J ends, which lost 3 bases and 7 bases, there was a span of 15 bases. The CDR3 spans 14 residues. Looked up from germline, CDR1 is ENHRY and CDR2 is SYGVKD.

Sequencing was performed on PBMCs or T cells enriched from blood (not recorded which). This chain uses TRBV10-3 with TRBJ1-1; D is ambiguous. The TCR originated in a woman aged 25-40 years who had been exposed to COVID-19. The CDR3 region is CAISDSPGGFEAFF. CDR3 DNA: TGTGCCATCAGTGACTCTCCAGGAGGATTTGAAGCTTTCTTT.